This T cell receptor beta chain emerged from a study of blood T cell repertoires in COVID-19. With respect to this clone: The conserved phenylalanine or tryptophan is not found at the CDR3 terminus, so this likely reflects a read error.

The CDR3 covers 15 residues. The V end was cut by 0 bases, the J end by 11 bases, with 19 bases between. CDR1 and CDR2 from the germline V gene are LGHNA and YNFKEQ. Authors' processing steps: Counts of nucleated cells, estimated from reference gene primer amplification, were obtained. Only in-frame clones appear in the TCRdb table, and some are missing; sequencing was by immunoSEQ multiplex PCR. V and J calls and clone size are those listed in that table; D and trimming were worked out from the DNA. The sample lists approximately 89,000 clones, roughly nine tenths seen once, with about 4.2% in the top ten.

The J gene is TRBJ1-2, the V gene TRBV4-2; perhaps TRBD1 as D (5 bases). Material: peripheral blood. The TCR comes from a man between 65 and 79 years old with acute or convalescent COVID-19. The CDR3 sequence: CASSQDPGGGFGYTL. CDR3 in DNA: TGTGCCAGCAGCCAAGATCCCGGGGGGGGTTTTGGTTACACCCTC.